This TCR beta chain was sequenced for a study of blood T cell repertoires in COVID-19. Study background: Some COVID-19 samples were acute and others convalescent; all came from the United States, Italy and Spain. From T cells, B-cell-depleted T cells, or PBMCs came the material, which was cDNA or gDNA.

In germline, CDR1 is SGHRS, CDR2 YFSETQ. The V end was cut by 4 bases, the J end by 4 bases, with 17 bases between. CDR3 length: 15 residues. Method: immunoSEQ multiplex PCR; TCRdb's copy keeps in-frame clones and lacks some. Seen here are hundreds of thousands of clones, roughly 80% observed once, and the top ten hold approximately 8%. The V call is TRBV5-1, the J call TRBJ1-2; no firm D call. Sequencing was done on a sample of peripheral blood. The clonotype originates from a woman aged 80 or older with acute or convalescent COVID-19. The CDR3 reads CASSTSLPSSYGYTF. Written as DNA, the CDR3 is TGCGCCAGCAGCACTTCACTCCCTTCGTCCTATGGCTACACCTTC.